The T cell receptor (beta chain) described here comes from a study of beta chain features in type 1 diabetes. Study in general: Taken together, all samples contributed nearly 110 million examined sorted cells.

This clone has a single count. Every bit of the isolated RNA underwent reverse transcription, so sequencing read expressed TCRB transcripts. The read count averaged around 3.5 million across naive, central memory and regulatory T cell samples. Assay: immunoSEQ multiplex PCR; the TCRdb copy retains only in-frame clones and omits some. The sample has 160,000 or so clones; just over 9% are singletons. This sequence was found in a woman aged 18-29 years in good health. Sequencing input: central memory CD4+ T cells from blood.

The CDR3 DNA follows: TGTGCCAGCAGCATTGGGGAGTGGGAGAACACCTTC. Translation: CASSIGEWENTF. This rearrangement joins TRBV7-9 to TRBJ1-2; no clear D gene. The CDR3 has 12 residues. Trimming stripped 5 bases from V and 12 bases from J, with 16 bases between. Germline V gene data show CDR1 as SEHNR and CDR2 as FQNEAQ (reference sequence).